What follows are 9 T cell receptor beta chains derived from one specimen sequenced in a study of cytomegalovirus exposure and HLA in healthy donors. Primers for the PCR totalled 60 Vbeta and 13 Jbeta. Generated by immunoSEQ multiplex PCR, the TCRdb table keeps only in-frame clones and is missing some. The sample records over 150,000 clones, approximately 82% being singletons. The source material was PBMCs. The receptors shown here come from a woman in her twenties or thirties in good health and CMV-seronegative.

This chain connects TRBV29-1 to TRBJ1-2; D possibly corresponds to TRBD1 (5 bases). The ends were cut back, 3 bases at V and 5 bases at J, with 10 bases in the middle. The CDR3 runs to 12 residues. Per germline, CDR1 SQVTM and CDR2 ANQGSEA. The DNA of the CDR3 is TGCAGCGTTGAGGGGGGAATGTATGGCTACACCTTC. This codes for CSVEGGMYGYTF. The full variable domain, rest sourced from reference TRBV29-1 and TRBJ1-2, is SAVISQKPSRDICQRGTSLTIQCQVDSQVTMMFWYRQQPGQSLTLIATANQGSEATYESGFVIDKFPISRPNLTFSTLTVSNMSPEDSSIYLCSVEGGMYGYTFGSGTRLTVV.

The rearrangement links TRBV4-1 to TRBJ1-2; TRBD1 might be the D (6 bases). V was clipped by 1 base and J by 5 bases, with 14 bases between them. There are 15 residues in the CDR3. Looked up from germline, CDR1 is MGHRA and CDR2 is YSYEKL. This CDR3 is CASSQALGRGYGYTF. CDR3 in DNA: TGCGCCAGCAGCCAAGCCCTGGGCAGGGGATATGGCTACACCTTC.

J is TRBJ2-1 and V is TRBV9, with TRBD1 matching over 11 bases. V lost 3 bases to trimming and J lost 10 bases; unmatched junction nucleotides: 9. The CDR3 is made up of 15 amino acids. The germline V gene has CDR1 SGDLS and CDR2 YYNGEE. CDR3 in amino acids: CASSDGQGASAEQFF. The CDR3 region has the DNA TGTGCCAGCAGCGATGGACAGGGGGCAAGCGCCGAGCAGTTCTTC.

The V and J genes are TRBV27 and TRBJ1-5; 8 positions agree with TRBD1. Germline V gene sequence: CDR1 MNHEY, CDR2 SMNVEV (reference sequence). The CDR3 is 14 residues long. After removal of 5 bases from V and 3 bases from J, the junction contained 3 bases not matched to a gene. This CDR3 reads CASSQQGDNQPQHF. CDR3 coding DNA: TGTGCCAGCAGTCAACAGGGGGACAATCAGCCCCAGCATTTT.

V is TRBV28 and J is TRBJ1-1; D may be TRBD1 (6 bases). The germline V gene has CDR1 MDHEN and CDR2 SYDVKM. V was trimmed by 6 bases and J by 3 bases, leaving 14 bases between them. The CDR3 totals 14 residues. CDR3 nucleotide sequence: TGTGCCAGCAGCCACAGGGTATGGGACACTGAAGCTTTCTTT. It translates to CASSHRVWDTEAFF.

CDR3 amino acids: CASDKETGTVNSNQPQHF. The CDR3 nucleotides are TGTGCCAGTGACAAAGAAACCGGGACAGTTAATAGCAATCAGCCCCAGCATTTT. J is TRBJ1-5 and V is TRBV19; 7 bases agree with TRBD1. After removal of 8 bases from V and 0 bases from J, the junction contained 16 bases not matched to a gene. In germline, CDR1 is LNHDA, CDR2 SQIVND (reference sequence). This CDR3 region has 18 residues.

The V and J genes are TRBV14 and TRBJ2-1, with a weak D call TRBD2 (6 bases). This CDR3 is 16 amino acids long. CDR1 and CDR2 from the germline V gene are SGHDN and FVKESK. Trimming shortened V by 0 bases and J by 6 bases, and 15 bases separated the two germline ends. The CDR3 DNA follows: TGTGCCAGCAGCCAAGATCCGGGAGCGAGCGTCAATGAGCAGTTCTTC. It translates to CASSQDPGASVNEQFF.

Here the CDR3 DNA reads TGTGCCAGCAGTCCTCCGGGGGGGGCTGAAGCTTTCTTT. Amino acids: CASSPPGGAEAFF. The chain joins TRBV25-1 to TRBJ1-1; possibly TRBD1 for D (5 bases). The CDR3 length is 13 residues. With 5 bases removed from V and 6 bases from J, the gap between germline ends came to 13 bases. In germline, CDR1 is MGHDK, CDR2 SYGVNS. Full variable domain (rest looked up from reference TRBV25-1 and TRBJ1-1): EADIYQTPRYLVIGTGKKITLECSQTMGHDKMYWYQQDPGMELHLIHYSYGVNSTEKGDLSSESTVSRIRTEHFPLTLESARPSHTSQYLCASSPPGGAEAFFGQGTRLTVV.

The rearrangement joins TRBV19 to TRBJ2-5; a possible D gene is TRBD2 (5 bases). Trimming pared 3 bases from V and 5 bases from J, leaving 10 bases between. CDR1 and CDR2 (germline): LNHDA, SQIVND (reference sequence). This CDR3 has 13 amino acids. Written as DNA, the CDR3 is TGTGCCAGTAGTATGGGAGATGCGGAGACCCAGTACTTC. This sequence encodes CASSMGDAETQYF.